The clone carrying this TCR beta chain occurred a few times. The antigen is undetermined. V dropped 3 bases and J dropped 5 bases, with 14 bases sitting between them. The CDR3 totals 15 residues. CDR1 and CDR2 from the germline V gene are SGHTA and FQGNSA. One entry per CDR3 protein, called by TCRdb with MiXCR from the reads. The sample shows 200,000 to 250,000 distinct CDR3 sequences, 30% to 45% of them seen only once. These data belong to a study of T cell repertoires in cytomegalovirus infection. The rearrangement links TRBV7-2 to TRBJ1-5; TRBD1 is a possible D gene (6 bases). The input for sequencing was CD8+ T cells from cultured PBMCs, taken from culture after CMV antigen stimulation. The source of this sequence is a human donor in good health (CMV status not recorded). Some clones in this sample may be carry-over from other donors' samples. CDR3 sequence (DNA): TGTGCCAGCAGCTTGGGACGGGGGCCGGATCAGCCCCAGCATTTT. This sequence encodes CASSLGRGPDQPQHF.